Here is one TCR beta chain with its context. Its antigen remains unknown. This sample was taken from a study of T cells after yellow fever vaccination. Findings and caveats of the study: The study re-detected most primary-vaccination clones after the booster (roughly 96% CD4, 88% CD8).

One entry per CDR3 protein results from TCRdb running MiXCR on the 5' RACE reads. The sample lists more than 300,000 distinct CDR3 sequences, approximately 11% occurring once. Material: CD4+ T cells sorted from PBMCs, obtained 45 days after the yellow fever booster vaccination. This sequence originates from a man aged 18-30 years who received the YFV17D yellow fever vaccine.

The CDR3 DNA reads TGTGCCAGCAGCTTAGTCGGCAGGAACACTGAAGCTTTCTTT. Translating gives CASSLVGRNTEAFF. The V gene is TRBV7-2, the J gene TRBJ1-1; no definite D call. The CDR3 totals 14 residues. Per germline, CDR1 SGHTA and CDR2 FQGNSA. Trimming removed 1 base from V and 1 base from J, with 7 bases in between.